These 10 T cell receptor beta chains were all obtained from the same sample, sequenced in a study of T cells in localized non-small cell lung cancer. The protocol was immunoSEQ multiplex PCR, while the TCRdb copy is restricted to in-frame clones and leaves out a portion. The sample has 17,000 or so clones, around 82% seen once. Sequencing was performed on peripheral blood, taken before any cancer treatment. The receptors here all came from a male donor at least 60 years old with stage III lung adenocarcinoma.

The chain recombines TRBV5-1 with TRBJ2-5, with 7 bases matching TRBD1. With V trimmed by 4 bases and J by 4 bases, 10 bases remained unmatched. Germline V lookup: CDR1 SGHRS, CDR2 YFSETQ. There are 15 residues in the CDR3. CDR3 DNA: TGCGCCAGCAGCCCGGAAACAGGGGTGCGAGAGACCCAGTACTTC. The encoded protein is CASSPETGVRETQYF.

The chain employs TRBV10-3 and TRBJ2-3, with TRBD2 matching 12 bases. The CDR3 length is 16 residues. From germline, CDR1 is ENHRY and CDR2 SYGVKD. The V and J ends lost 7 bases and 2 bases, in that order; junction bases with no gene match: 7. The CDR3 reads CAIKSPSGGDTDTQYF. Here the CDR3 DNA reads TGTGCCATCAAGAGTCCTAGCGGGGGGGACACAGATACGCAGTATTTT.

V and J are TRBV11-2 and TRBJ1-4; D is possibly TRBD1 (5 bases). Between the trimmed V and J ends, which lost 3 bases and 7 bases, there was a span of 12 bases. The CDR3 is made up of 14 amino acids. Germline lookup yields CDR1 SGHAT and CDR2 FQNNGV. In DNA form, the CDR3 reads TGTGCCAGCAGCTTGGGCAGGGAACGTGAAAAACTGTTTTTT. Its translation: CASSLGREREKLFF. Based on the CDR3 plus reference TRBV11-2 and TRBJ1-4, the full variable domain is EAGVAQSPRYKIIEKRQSVAFWCNPISGHATLYWYQQILGQGPKLLIQFQNNGVVDDSQLPKDRFSAERLKGVDSTLKIQPAKLEDSAVYLCASSLGREREKLFFGSGTQLSVL.

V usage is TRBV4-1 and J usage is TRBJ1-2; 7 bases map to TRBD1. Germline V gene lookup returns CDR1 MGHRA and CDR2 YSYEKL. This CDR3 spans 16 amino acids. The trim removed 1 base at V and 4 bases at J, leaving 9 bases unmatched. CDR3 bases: TGCGCCAGCAGCCAAGCCGAGGACCAGGGGGGCTATGGCTACACCTTC. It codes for CASSQAEDQGGYGYTF.

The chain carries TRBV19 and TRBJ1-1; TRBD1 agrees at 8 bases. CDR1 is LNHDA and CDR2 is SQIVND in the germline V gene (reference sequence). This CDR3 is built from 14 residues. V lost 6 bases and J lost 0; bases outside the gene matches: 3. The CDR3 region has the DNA TGTGCCAGTAGGGACAGGGCCTTGAACACTGAAGCTTTCTTT. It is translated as CASRDRALNTEAFF.

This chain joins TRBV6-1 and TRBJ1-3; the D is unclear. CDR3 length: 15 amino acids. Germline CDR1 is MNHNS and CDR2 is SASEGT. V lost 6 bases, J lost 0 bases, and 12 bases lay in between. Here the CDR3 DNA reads TGTGCCAGCAGGACTAAACCCCCCTCTGGAAACACCATATATTTT. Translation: CASRTKPPSGNTIYF.

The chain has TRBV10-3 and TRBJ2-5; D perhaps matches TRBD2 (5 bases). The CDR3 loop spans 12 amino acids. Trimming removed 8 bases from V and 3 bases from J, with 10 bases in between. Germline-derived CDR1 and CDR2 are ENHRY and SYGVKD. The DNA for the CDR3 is TGTGCCATCCGATCGGAGGAAGAGACCCAGTACTTC. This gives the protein CAIRSEEETQYF.

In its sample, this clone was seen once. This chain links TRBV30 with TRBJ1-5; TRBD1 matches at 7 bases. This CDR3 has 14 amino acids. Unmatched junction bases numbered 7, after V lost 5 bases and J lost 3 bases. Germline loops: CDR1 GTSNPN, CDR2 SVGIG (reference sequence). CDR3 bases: TGTGCCTGGGGCAGAGGGGGCTTCAATCAGCCCCAGCATTTT. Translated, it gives CAWGRGGFNQPQHF.

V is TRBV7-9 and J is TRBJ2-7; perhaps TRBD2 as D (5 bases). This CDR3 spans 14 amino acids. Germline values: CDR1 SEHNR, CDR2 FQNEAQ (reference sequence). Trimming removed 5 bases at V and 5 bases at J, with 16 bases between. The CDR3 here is CASSALGGRDEQYF. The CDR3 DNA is TGTGCCAGCAGCGCCTTGGGTGGGCGGGACGAGCAGTACTTC.

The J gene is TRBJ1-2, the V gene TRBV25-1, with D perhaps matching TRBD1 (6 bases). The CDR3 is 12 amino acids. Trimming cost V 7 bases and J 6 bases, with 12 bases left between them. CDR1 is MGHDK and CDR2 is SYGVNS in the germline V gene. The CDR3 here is CASMEGGDGYTF. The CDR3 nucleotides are TGTGCCAGCATGGAGGGGGGGGATGGCTACACCTTC.